This T cell receptor beta chain derives from a study of blood T cell repertoires in COVID-19. For the study at large: Sources were T cells, B-cell-depleted T cells, or PBMCs; the material itself was cDNA or gDNA.

Trimming took off 2 bases at V and 4 bases at J, with 5 bases between the two ends. This CDR3 comprises 13 residues. CDR1 is SGHTA and CDR2 is FQGTGA in the germline V gene. The table came from immunoSEQ multiplex PCR; TCRdb's copy has only in-frame clones and leaves some out. The table records about 110,000 clones, roughly 84% of them present only once. This clone appeared a single time. This chain joins TRBV7-3 and TRBJ2-2; D is undetermined. The clonotype comes from a man in his forties with acute or convalescent COVID-19. Sequencing input: peripheral blood. CDR3 DNA sequence: TGTGCCAGCAGCTTACTCGGCACCGGGGAGCTGTTTTTT. It codes for CASSLLGTGELFF.